This T cell receptor (beta chain) comes out of a study of OX40 agonist ivuxolimab in advanced cancers. V shed 4 bases and J 8 bases; nucleotides not matched to a gene: 15. Germline-derived CDR1 and CDR2 are SGHKS and YYEKEE (reference sequence). The CDR3 covers 16 residues. The sampling schedule covered blood at baseline, cycle 4 day 1, and cycle 7 day 1. Study observations and caveats: Circulating CD4+ and CD8+ T cells showed clonal expansion by week 6 at 0.1 to 3.0 mg/kg.

Regarding this clone: Its antigen is undetermined.

Sequencing used immunoSEQ multiplex PCR; TCRdb keeps in-frame clones, though not all of them. The sample holds tens of thousands of clones, over 70% seen once. The chain uses TRBV5-5 and TRBJ1-5, with TRBD1 matching over 7 bases. The TCR comes from an adult with an advanced solid tumor such as melanoma, head and neck, liver or kidney cancer. The sample here was CD4+ or CD8+ T cells sorted from blood, taken in a trial of the OX40 agonist ivuxolimab. Written as DNA, the CDR3 is TGTGCCAGCAGCCAGGGGGTCGGAGGAGGGTCGGAGCCCCAGCATTTT. The encoded protein is CASSQGVGGGSEPQHF.